What follows describes a single T cell receptor beta chain. Some clones are missing from TCRdb's copy, which holds only in-frame ones; the method was immunoSEQ multiplex PCR. The table includes more than 75,000 clones, 70% to 90% detected once. The sample is drawn from a study of control samples from healthy donors and cancer patients. CDR3 length: 16 residues. With 2 bases removed from V and 6 bases from J, the gap between germline ends came to 17 bases. Germline V gene lookup returns CDR1 LGHDT and CDR2 YNNKEL (reference sequence). The specimen sequenced was PBMCs. This receptor was taken from a woman aged 55-69 years with head and neck cancer. The gene calls are TRBV3-1 (or the pseudogene TRBV3-2) and TRBJ2-1, with TRBD1 as a possible D gene (5 bases). The CDR3 bases are TGTGCCAGCAGCCAAATTCTGAGTGTAGGGGCCAATGAGCAGTTCTTC. It encodes CASSQILSVGANEQFF.